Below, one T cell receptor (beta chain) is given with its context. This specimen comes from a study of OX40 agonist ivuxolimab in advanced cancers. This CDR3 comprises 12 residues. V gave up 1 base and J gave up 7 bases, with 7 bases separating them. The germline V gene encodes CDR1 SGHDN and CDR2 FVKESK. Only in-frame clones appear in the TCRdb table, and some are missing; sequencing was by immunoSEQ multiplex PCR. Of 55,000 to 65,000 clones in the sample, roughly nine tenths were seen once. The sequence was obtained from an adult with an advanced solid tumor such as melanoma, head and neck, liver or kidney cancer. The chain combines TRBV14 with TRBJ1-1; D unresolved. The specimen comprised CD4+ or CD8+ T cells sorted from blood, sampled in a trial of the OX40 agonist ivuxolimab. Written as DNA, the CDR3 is TGTGCCAGCAGCCAAGTCGGAATTGAAGCTTTCTTT. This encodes CASSQVGIEAFF.